These 15 T cell receptor beta chains were all obtained from the same sample, sequenced in a study of low-dose radiotherapy and immunotherapy resistance in tumors. Covering alpha and beta chains, TRAV- and TRBV-specific primers were used for the first-strand cDNA. TCRs were put through roughly 20 PCR cycles of amplification with Phusion. A constant-region primer and the V-primer adapter served as the primer pair. TCRdb itself ran the reads through MiXCR, one entry per CDR3 protein. This sample has about 12,000 distinct CDR3 sequences, with 76% found just once. The receptors shown here come from a human donor with advanced metastatic prostate, ovarian, gallbladder or colorectal cancer (not recorded which). This table probably holds off-target reads from a library built for another chain.

This rearrangement joins TRBV10-3 to TRBJ2-1, with 7 bases that match TRBD2. Germline assignment: CDR1 ENHRY and CDR2 SYGVKD. The junction had 21 bases not matched to a gene; V was cut back by 10 bases and J by 9 bases. The CDR3 extends over 16 amino acids. CDR3 bases: TGTGCCACGGACCCTGGGTTGGGCGGGAGAGCTAGTGAGCAGTTCTTC. Residues: CATDPGLGGRASEQFF.

The V and J genes are TRBV18 and TRBJ2-7, with a possible D match to TRBD2 (6 bases). The CDR3 has 16 amino acids. V was pared by 2 bases and J by 4 bases, with 18 bases between. In germline, CDR1 is KGHSH, CDR2 LQKENI. For the CDR3, the DNA is TGTGCCAGCTCACCATCCGTCGGGGGAAGTACGTACGAGCAGTACTTC. It is translated as CASSPSVGGSTYEQYF.

This clonotype was seen more than once but under ten times. V gene TRBV21-1 combines with J gene TRBJ2-7; the table's D call, TRBD1, was not checked against the DNA. TRBV21-1 is a pseudogene locus. CDR3 length equals 20 residues. The CDR3 is CASSKGSLWAFFGNCYEQYF. CDR3 nucleotides: TGTGCCAGCAGCAAAGGGTCATTGTGGGCTTTCTTCGGGAATTGCTACGAGCAGTACTTC.

The chain employs TRBV6-6 and TRBJ1-2; D is ambiguous. With 4 bases removed from V and 6 bases from J, the gap between germline ends came to 6 bases. This CDR3 region has 11 residues. From germline, CDR1 is MNHNY and CDR2 SVGAGI (reference sequence). The CDR3 DNA follows: TGTGCCAGCAGTTCCACCCATGGCTACACCTTC. This translates into CASSSTHGYTF.

This clonotype was observed a handful of times. This chain uses TRBV19 with TRBJ2-2, with 9 bases fitting TRBD2. Germline V gene data show CDR1 as LNHDA and CDR2 as SQIVND (reference sequence). The CDR3 spans 15 residues. The V segment lost 5 bases and the J segment 7 bases; nucleotides outside the gene matches: 8. In DNA, the CDR3 is TGTGCCAGTAGTCCCCAAGCGGGAGGAGTCGGGGAGCTGTTTTTT. Translated: CASSPQAGGVGELFF.

This chain joins TRBV5-1 and TRBJ2-3; 7 bases line up with TRBD2. Per germline, CDR1 SGHRS and CDR2 YFSETQ. The CDR3 is made up of 18 amino acids. V dropped 1 base and J dropped 0; count of bases not matched to a gene: 11. CDR3 amino acids: CASSLNLAASLSTDTQYF. CDR3 nucleotide sequence: TGCGCCAGCAGCTTGAACCTAGCGGCCAGCCTAAGCACAGATACGCAGTATTTT.

The V and J genes are TRBV27 and TRBJ1-2; no clear D gene. From germline, CDR1 is MNHEY and CDR2 SMNVEV (reference sequence). V lost 4 bases and J lost 5, with 14 bases in between. The CDR3 has 14 amino acids. The CDR3 DNA sequence: TGTGCCAGCAGTTCCATCCCCCGAGAATATGGCTACACCTTC. It yields the protein CASSSIPREYGYTF.

The V gene is TRBV7-2, the J gene TRBJ1-1, with D unclear. The V gene lost 6 bases and the J gene lost 10 bases, with 15 bases spanning the gap. The CDR3 loop spans 12 amino acids. Germline V gives CDR1 SGHTA, CDR2 FQGNSA. The CDR3 coding sequence is TGTGCCAGCAGTCGAGAGGCCCGAGTAGCTTTCTTT. Amino acids: CASSREARVAFF.

The table lists this clonotype with a count of one. This chain connects TRBV6-2 or TRBV6-3 to TRBJ2-3; 7 nucleotides line up with TRBD2. The CDR3 loop spans 17 amino acids. The V gene end was trimmed by 3 bases and the J gene end by 8 bases; junction bases not matched to a gene: 17. Germline V gene data show CDR1 as MNHEY and CDR2 as SVGEGT. Here the CDR3 reads CASSYGAVSGNTLTQYF. The CDR3 DNA reads TGTGCCAGCAGTTATGGGGCCGTCAGCGGGAATACCCTTACGCAGTATTTT.

This chain connects TRBV12-3 or TRBV12-4 to TRBJ2-7; D might be TRBD2 (5 bases). Trimming shortened V by 6 bases and J by 5 bases, and 11 bases separated the two germline ends. This CDR3 is 12 amino acids long. In DNA form, the CDR3 reads TGTGCCAGCAGCCGGGAAGGAGACGAGCAGTACTTC. Translated, it gives CASSREGDEQYF.

This chain joins TRBV19 and TRBJ1-6; 8 bases agree with TRBD1. Germline loops: CDR1 LNHDA, CDR2 SQIVND (reference sequence). V trimming: 4 bases; J trimming: 10 bases; junction bases outside the gene matches: 6. The CDR3 covers 14 residues. CDR3 protein: CASSTGQGGSPLHF. CDR3 nucleotides: TGTGCCAGTAGTACCGGACAGGGCGGCTCACCCCTCCACTTT.

The rearrangement joins TRBV28 to TRBJ1-6, with unresolved D. V lost 5 bases to trimming and J lost 9 bases, with 14 bases between them. CDR1 is MDHEN and CDR2 is SYDVKM in the germline V gene. The CDR3 loop spans 14 amino acids. CDR3 protein: CASSPPTRGSPLHF. The CDR3 DNA follows: TGTGCCAGCAGTCCGCCCACCCGAGGTTCACCCCTCCACTTT.

This chain uses TRBV27 with TRBJ2-3; a possible D gene is TRBD2 (5 bases). Germline-derived CDR1 and CDR2 are MNHEY and SMNVEV (reference sequence). Trimming shortened V by 4 bases and J by 0 bases, and 14 bases separated the two germline ends. This CDR3 contains 16 residues. The CDR3: CASSSPSSASTDTQYF. The DNA of the CDR3 is TGTGCCAGCAGTTCCCCTAGCAGTGCTAGCACAGATACGCAGTATTTT.

V is TRBV6-1 and J is TRBJ2-7, with 11 bases matching TRBD1. V gave up 7 bases and J gave up 0 bases; unmatched junction bases: 5. Germline V gene lookup returns CDR1 MNHNS and CDR2 SASEGT. There are 15 residues in the CDR3. This chain's CDR3 is CASKKDRGPSYEQYF. CDR3 sequence (DNA): TGTGCCAGCAAGAAGGACAGGGGGCCCTCCTACGAGCAGTACTTC.

The rearrangement uses TRBV13 and TRBJ1-2; 9 bases are shared with TRBD1. The V gene's germline CDR1 is PRHDT and CDR2 FYEKMQ (reference sequence). CDR3 length: 13 amino acids. J gave up 7 bases and V 5 bases, and 5 bases lay outside the gene matches. CDR3 nucleotide sequence: TGTGCCAGCAGCCTGGGACAGGGTCGTGGCTACACCTTC. Translating it yields CASSLGQGRGYTF.